This T cell receptor beta chain was found in a study of blood T cell repertoires in COVID-19. Study information: Sources were T cells, B-cell-depleted T cells, or PBMCs; the material itself was cDNA or gDNA.

The CDR3 has 14 residues. Germline CDR1 reads SGHNT; CDR2 reads YYREEE (reference sequence). V lost 5 bases to trimming and J lost 6 bases; unmatched junction nucleotides: 6. Generated by immunoSEQ multiplex PCR, the TCRdb table keeps only in-frame clones and is missing some. The table shows around 330,000 clones, with about nine tenths occurring only once. The clonotype comes from a man between 60 and 75 years old who had recovered from COVID-19. The chain has TRBV5-4 and TRBJ1-4; 8 nucleotides align to TRBD1. Specimen: PBMCs or T cells enriched from blood (not recorded which). This CDR3 reads CASSPGGRDEKLFF. The CDR3 DNA reads TGTGCCAGCAGTCCAGGGGGCCGGGATGAAAAACTGTTTTTT.